Here is one T cell receptor beta chain with its context. What it recognizes is unknown. The sample is drawn from a study of cytomegalovirus exposure and HLA in healthy donors. The PCR made use of 60 Vbeta and 13 Jbeta primers. Profiling relied on immunoSEQ multiplex PCR, and the TCRdb table lists in-frame clones only, not all of them. The sample holds 76,000 or so clones, around 79% seen once. V was pared by 3 bases and J by 3 bases, with 10 bases between. The germline V gene encodes CDR1 SGHTA and CDR2 FQGNSA. The CDR3 loop spans 14 amino acids. Overall study results and limits: A later analysis appeared to link common viral pathogens to several of the most significant clusters. Cytomegalovirus status was reportedly diagnosed by the classifier with high sensitivity and specificity. A later analysis linked a missense DCLRE1C variant to TCR beta V- and J-gene trimming.

The source is a man aged 25-45 years in good health and CMV-seronegative. The chain is built from TRBV7-2 and TRBJ2-3, with D possibly matching TRBD1 (5 bases). The sequenced sample was PBMCs. CDR3 in DNA: TGTGCCAGCAGCTTTAGACAGACTACAGATACGCAGTATTTT. Translating gives CASSFRQTTDTQYF.